One and the same sample provided the 20 T cell receptor beta chains below, sequenced in a study of blood T cell repertoires in COVID-19. The method was immunoSEQ multiplex PCR; TCRdb's version includes in-frame clones alone and lacks a portion of them. The sample comprises 300,000 to 500,000 clones, over 75% of which are singletons, and more than 0.85% rests with the top ten. The sequencing sample was made of PBMCs or T cells enriched from blood (not recorded which). Receptors originate from a woman aged 25 to 45 with acute COVID-19.

The chain links TRBV6-1 to TRBJ2-3, with 8 bases matching TRBD2. CDR1 is MNHNS and CDR2 is SASEGT in the germline V gene. Germline trimming cut 3 bases from V and 4 bases from J; bases unmatched to any gene: 12. The CDR3 contains 17 residues. The CDR3 loop reads CASSDHSLAGTSDTQYF. The CDR3 nucleotides read TGTGCCAGCAGTGACCACTCCCTAGCGGGTACGTCAGATACGCAGTATTTT.

J is TRBJ1-2 and V is TRBV24-1, with 9 bases matching TRBD1. The J segment lost 4 bases and the V segment lost 4 bases, leaving 6 bases of the junction unmatched. The germline CDR1 and CDR2 sequences are KGHDR and SFDVKD. The CDR3 runs 15 residues. The CDR3 bases are TGTGCCACCAGTGACCGGCGGGGACAGGGCTATGGCTACACCTTC. Protein product: CATSDRRGQGYGYTF.

The chain carries TRBV11-2 and TRBJ1-3; weak D call: TRBD1 (5 bases). Germline CDR1 and CDR2: SGHAT and FQNNGV. The length of the CDR3 is 17 residues. The V end was cut by 0 bases, the J end by 0 bases, with 12 bases between. CDR3 protein: CASSLEGGKVSGNTIYF. The CDR3 bases are TGTGCCAGCAGCTTAGAGGGGGGGAAGGTCTCTGGAAACACCATATATTTT.

This chain uses TRBV14 with TRBJ1-6, with a tentative D call TRBD1 (6 bases). Trimming left V 1 base short and J 8 bases short, with 12 bases between. This CDR3 is 15 amino acids long. Germline V lookup: CDR1 SGHDN, CDR2 FVKESK. CDR3 loop: CASSQVGRGDSPLHF. As DNA, the CDR3 is TGTGCCAGCAGCCAAGTGGGCAGGGGAGATTCACCCCTCCACTTT.

The CDR3 here is CATSAGGETQYF. DNA for the CDR3: TGTGCCACCAGTGCGGGAGGAGAGACCCAGTACTTC. The rearrangement joins TRBV24-1 to TRBJ2-5; TRBD2 matches at 7 bases. Unmatched junction bases numbered 0, after V lost 5 bases and J lost 4 bases. This CDR3 contains 12 residues. Germline V gene lookup returns CDR1 KGHDR and CDR2 SFDVKD.

This chain connects TRBV10-3 to TRBJ2-1; the match to TRBD2 covers 10 bases. CDR3 length: 18 residues. Germline values: CDR1 ENHRY, CDR2 SYGVKD. The V and J ends lost 4 bases and 4 bases, in that order; junction bases with no gene match: 13. The CDR3 here is CAISVSPLAGVIYNEQFF. DNA for the CDR3: TGTGCCATCAGTGTGTCCCCGCTAGCGGGGGTGATATACAATGAGCAGTTCTTC.

The rearrangement uses TRBV2 and TRBJ2-5, with TRBD2 matching 12 bases. This CDR3 is built from 16 residues. J lost 1 base, V lost 7 bases, and 7 bases had no gene match. Germline V gene sequence: CDR1 SNHLY, CDR2 FYNNEI. In DNA form, the CDR3 reads TGTGCCAGCAAATCACTAGCGGGGGGCTTCCAAGAGACCCAGTACTTC. It translates to CASKSLAGGFQETQYF.

The chain carries TRBV11-3 and TRBJ1-2; TRBD1 matches at 7 bases. Germline V CDR1 and CDR2: SGHNT, YENEEA. V trimming: 5 bases; J trimming: 8 bases; junction bases outside the gene matches: 14. This CDR3 comprises 15 residues. CDR3 DNA: TGTGCCAGCAGCCTACCAGGCGACAGGGCTCGGGGCTACACCTTC. This encodes CASSLPGDRARGYTF. The full variable domain, rest sourced from reference TRBV11-3 and TRBJ1-2, is EAGVVQSPRYKIIEKKQPVAFWCNPISGHNTLYWYLQNLGQGPELLIRYENEEAVDDSQLPKDRFSAERLKGVDSTLKIQPAELGDSAVYLCASSLPGDRARGYTFGSGTRLTVV.

V and J are TRBV27 and TRBJ1-5; 9 bases fit TRBD1. Germline V gene lookup returns CDR1 MNHEY and CDR2 SMNVEV (reference sequence). CDR3 length equals 14 residues. The V and J ends lost 6 bases and 6 bases, in that order; junction bases with no gene match: 6. CDR3 DNA sequence: TGTGCCAGCAGCGCTACAGGGGGCGGTCAGCCCCAGCATTTT. As protein: CASSATGGGQPQHF.

This clone came up once. The chain couples TRBV2 to TRBJ1-2; TRBD1 agrees at 7 bases. Trimming at V came to 0 bases and at J to 7 bases, leaving 2 bases not matched to a gene. This CDR3 is 13 amino acids long. Germline values: CDR1 SNHLY, CDR2 FYNNEI. CDR3 sequence reads: CASSEAGQRGYTF. The CDR3 DNA is TGTGCCAGCAGTGAAGCGGGACAGCGTGGCTACACCTTC.

This clone appeared a few times. This rearrangement joins TRBV18 to TRBJ2-5; weak D call: TRBD2 (6 bases). This CDR3 is built from 13 residues. CDR1 and CDR2 from the germline V gene are KGHSH and LQKENI. Trimming took 5 bases from V and 5 from J, leaving 12 bases between them. The CDR3, as DNA: TGTGCCAGCTCATACGGGACTTGGGAGACCCAGTACTTC. Its protein is CASSYGTWETQYF.

This rearrangement joins TRBV28 to TRBJ1-2; possible D gene TRBD1, 5 bases. The germline gives CDR1 MDHEN, CDR2 SYDVKM. This CDR3 comprises 13 residues. V was shortened by 6 bases and J by 3 bases, with 11 bases between the two germline ends. CDR3 sequence reads: CASSFVGDYGYTF. In nucleotides, the CDR3 is TGTGCCAGCAGCTTTGTAGGGGACTATGGCTACACCTTC.

The chain uses TRBV19 and TRBJ1-5, with 9 bases that match TRBD1. Germline assignment: CDR1 LNHDA and CDR2 SQIVND (reference sequence). The CDR3 runs to 15 residues. The V gene end was trimmed by 9 bases and the J gene end by 2 bases; junction bases not matched to a gene: 8. The CDR3 spells CASKGQGDGNQPQHF. CDR3 coding DNA: TGTGCCAGCAAGGGACAGGGAGATGGCAATCAGCCCCAGCATTTT.

CDR3 protein: CASKAGGNTGELFF. For the CDR3, the DNA is TGCGCCAGCAAGGCAGGGGGCAACACCGGGGAGCTGTTTTTT. The chain couples TRBV5-1 to TRBJ2-2, with 8 positions matching TRBD1. The CDR3 extends over 14 amino acids. The germline gives CDR1 SGHRS, CDR2 YFSETQ. With 6 bases clipped from V and 2 bases from J, the junction kept 3 bases outside the gene matches.

The chain employs TRBV4-1 and TRBJ1-3; D unclear. There are 15 residues in the CDR3. The germline gives CDR1 MGHRA, CDR2 YSYEKL. The V gene lost 1 base and the J gene lost 3 bases, with 10 bases spanning the gap. CDR3 sequence reads: CASSQALSRGNTIYF. The CDR3, as DNA: TGCGCCAGCAGCCAAGCCTTGTCCCGTGGAAACACCATATATTTT.

V gene TRBV24-1 combines with J gene TRBJ2-3, with D maybe TRBD2 (6 bases). CDR3 length: 12 amino acids. Trimming removed 4 bases from V and 8 bases from J, with 9 bases in between. CDR1 KGHDR and CDR2 SFDVKD come from the germline V gene. CDR3 DNA sequence: TGTGCCACCAGTGACCTGGGGGGTACGCAGTATTTT. It yields the protein CATSDLGGTQYF.

The chain uses TRBV2 and TRBJ1-1; D remains unclear. Germline-derived CDR1 and CDR2 are SNHLY and FYNNEI. The CDR3 is made up of 14 amino acids. Trimming took 4 bases from V and 2 from J, leaving 11 bases between them. The CDR3 spells CASSVGKTNTEAFF. CDR3 nucleotides: TGTGCCAGCAGTGTGGGCAAAACTAACACTGAAGCTTTCTTT.

This chain uses TRBV7-3 with TRBJ2-5, with D possibly TRBD1 on 6 matching bases. There are 15 residues in the CDR3. CDR1 and CDR2 (germline): SGHTA, FQGTGA. V was trimmed by 5 bases and J by 5 bases, leaving 18 bases between them. The CDR3 DNA reads as TGTGCCAGCAGCCTCACAGGGTCGGCTTATGAGACCCAGTACTTC. Translated: CASSLTGSAYETQYF. The full variable domain, in which reference TRBV7-3 and TRBJ2-5 provide the parts outside the CDR3, is GAGVSQTPSNKVTEKGKYVELRCDPISGHTALYWYRQSLGQGPEFLIYFQGTGAADDSGLPNDRFFAVRPEGSVSTLKIQRTERGDSAVYLCASSLTGSAYETQYFGPGTRLLVL.

The rearrangement links TRBV6-5 to TRBJ2-2; D remains unclear. Germline-derived CDR1 and CDR2 are MNHEY and SVGAGI. V gave up 6 bases and J gave up 3 bases, with 11 bases separating them. The length of the CDR3 is 14 residues. DNA for the CDR3: TGTGCCAGCAGCTTCGTCGTCGACACCGGGGAGCTGTTTTTT. This sequence encodes CASSFVVDTGELFF.

The chain has TRBV5-1 and TRBJ2-1; 7 nucleotides align to TRBD1. The junction had 12 bases not matched to a gene; V was cut back by 4 bases and J by 2 bases. The CDR3 runs 17 residues. CDR1 is SGHRS, CDR2 YFSETQ, per germline. CDR3 amino acids: CASSGPGDSRTYNEQFF. CDR3 bases: TGCGCCAGCAGCGGACCCGGGGACAGTCGAACCTACAATGAGCAGTTCTTC.